This T cell receptor (beta chain) was sequenced for a study of somatic mutations in cytotoxic T cells in rheumatoid arthritis. The CDR3 is 15 amino acids. The junction had 5 bases not matched to a gene; V was cut back by 5 bases and J by 5 bases. The germline V gene encodes CDR1 SGHTA and CDR2 FQGTGA. Measured with immunoSEQ multiplex PCR; TCRdb has only the in-frame clones, and not every one. Of over 15,000 clones listed, 86% were seen once; the top ten hold 15%. This clone appeared a single time. Positive magnetic bead selection, which isolated the CD4+ and CD8+ cells, was followed by a flow cytometry check of purity.

This clonotype was obtained from a man aged 35 to 55 in good health. The V and J genes are TRBV7-3 and TRBJ2-2; TRBD2 matches at 10 bases. The sequenced material came from CD8+ T cells sorted from blood. Here the CDR3 reads CASSPAGGSTGELFF. DNA for the CDR3: TGTGCCAGCAGCCCAGCGGGAGGGAGTACCGGGGAGCTGTTTTTT.